Shown below are 15 T cell receptor beta chains from a single sample sequenced in a study of T cells in Graves' hyperthyroidism and ophthalmopathy. TCR beta CDR3 region amplification was performed from RNA transcripts. HTBI primers were employed in a first-round RT-PCR of the TCR CDR3. Each CDR3 protein gets one entry after TCRdb re-called the multiplex PCR reads with MiXCR. The data contain 730,000 or so distinct CDR3 sequences, over 15% of them seen just once; the ten biggest clones take up over 15%. Sequenced material: blood. Receptor source: a woman aged 45 to 65 with Graves' hyperthyroidism that later progressed to Graves' ophthalmopathy.

This clonotype was detected ten times or more. The chain recombines TRBV11-3 with TRBJ1-1; D is possibly TRBD1 (5 bases). The CDR3 totals 13 residues. Germline V gene sequence: CDR1 SGHNT, CDR2 YENEEA. V lost 6 bases and J lost 3, with 11 bases in between. CDR3: CASRGRGDTEAFF. CDR3 nucleotide sequence: TGTGCCAGCAGGGGCCGGGGGGACACTGAAGCTTTCTTT.

This clonotype appeared many times. The CDR3 DNA follows: TGTGCCAGCAGCCAAGGACTAGCCAACAATGAGCAGTTCTTC. Translated: CASSQGLANNEQFF. The chain has TRBV3-1 and TRBJ2-1; 7 positions match TRBD2. Germline V gene data show CDR1 as LGHDT and CDR2 as YNNKEL (reference sequence). Trimming removed 1 base from V and 5 bases from J; junction bases left unmatched: 2. The CDR3 has 14 residues.

The chain combines TRBV5-8 with TRBJ2-3; 10 bases map to TRBD2. CDR1 and CDR2 from the germline V gene are SGHTS and YDEGEE. CDR3 size: 16 residues. With 4 bases clipped from V and 1 base from J, the junction kept 6 bases outside the gene matches. This CDR3 reads CASSVAGTSGTDTQYF. The CDR3 DNA sequence: TGTGCCAGCAGCGTGGCCGGGACTAGCGGCACAGATACGCAGTATTTT.

This clonotype has ten or more counts. The CDR3 region is CASSPGEGQPQHF. CDR3 bases: TGTGCCAGCTCACCAGGCGAGGGTCAGCCCCAGCATTTT. The V call is TRBV18, the J call TRBJ1-5; no firm D call. The CDR3 loop spans 13 amino acids. Trimming removed 2 bases from V and 6 bases from J, with 8 bases in between. CDR1 and CDR2 from the germline V gene are KGHSH and LQKENI.

The CDR3 sequence: CATSRDGDSGKQFF. The CDR3 nucleotides are TGTGCCACCAGCAGAGATGGGGACAGCGGGAAGCAGTTCTTC. The chain uses TRBV15 and TRBJ2-1; D tentatively fits TRBD1 or TRBD2 (7 bases each). The germline V gene has CDR1 LNHNV and CDR2 YYDKDF (reference sequence). The CDR3 is 14 residues long. V gave up 0 bases and J gave up 11 bases, with 14 bases separating them.

This clonotype has just a few counts. This chain joins TRBV30 and TRBJ2-5; 12 nucleotides line up with TRBD2. Germline loops: CDR1 GTSNPN, CDR2 SVGIG (reference sequence). CDR3 length: 16 residues. Trimming cost V 0 bases and J 5 bases; bases outside gene matches: 7. Written as DNA, the CDR3 is TGTGCCTGGAGTGTCCCTAGCGGGGGGGCCCTTGAGACCCAGTACTTC. Amino acids: CAWSVPSGGALETQYF.

This clonotype was recorded many times. The chain couples TRBV20-1 to TRBJ2-3; 14 bases align to TRBD2. The CDR3 has 15 amino acids. Trimming removed 6 bases from V and 6 bases from J; junction bases left unmatched: 8. The germline CDR1 and CDR2 sequences are DFQATT and SNEGSKA (reference sequence). The CDR3 bases are TGCAGTGCCCGCGGACTAGCGGGGGGCGGTGATACGCAGTATTTT. As protein: CSARGLAGGGDTQYF.

The V and J genes are TRBV7-8 and TRBJ2-1, with a weak D call TRBD1 (5 bases). V lost 5 bases to trimming and J lost 3 bases, with 11 bases between them. This CDR3 has 14 amino acids. The germline gives CDR1 SGHVS, CDR2 FQNEAQ. Written as DNA, the CDR3 is TGTGCCAGCAGCCGAGCAACAGGCTACAATGAGCAGTTCTTC. It yields the protein CASSRATGYNEQFF.

In its sample, this clonotype was seen many times. V and J are TRBV7-9 and TRBJ1-1; D unclear. Germline CDR1 is SEHNR and CDR2 is FQNEAQ (reference sequence). This CDR3 spans 15 amino acids. V was trimmed by 1 base and J by 4 bases, leaving 13 bases between them. The CDR3 DNA reads TGTGCCAGCAGCTTAGTAGCGTTACAGCTCACTGAAGCTTTCTTT. Translation: CASSLVALQLTEAFF.

Only a few counts were recorded for this clonotype. The rearrangement links TRBV7-9 to TRBJ2-5; no definite D call. The CDR3 loop spans 14 amino acids. Germline V gives CDR1 SEHNR, CDR2 FQNEAQ (reference sequence). Trimming stripped 3 bases from V and 5 bases from J, with 13 bases between. The CDR3 DNA follows: TGTGCCAGCAGCTTTAACGACTTAGTGGAGACCCAGTACTTC. It codes for CASSFNDLVETQYF.

The genes are TRBV6-5 and TRBJ1-3; D not resolved. The V gene lost 2 bases and the J gene lost 0 bases, with 8 bases spanning the gap. The CDR3 spans 15 residues. In germline, CDR1 is MNHEY, CDR2 SVGAGI. CDR3 protein: CASSYEESSGNTIYF. CDR3 nucleotides: TGTGCCAGCAGTTACGAGGAGAGCTCTGGAAACACCATATATTTT.

V usage is TRBV27 and J usage is TRBJ2-5; D is ambiguous. The CDR3 spans 16 residues. Trimming pared 0 bases from V and 2 bases from J, leaving 13 bases between. Germline V gives CDR1 MNHEY, CDR2 SMNVEV (reference sequence). The CDR3 loop reads CASSLSREKSQETQYF. As DNA, the CDR3 is TGTGCCAGCAGTTTATCTCGAGAAAAAAGTCAAGAGACCCAGTACTTC.

The gene calls are TRBV5-1 and TRBJ2-5; D is perhaps TRBD2 (5 bases). The germline V gene has CDR1 SGHRS and CDR2 YFSETQ. V was shortened by 9 bases and J by 2 bases, with 17 bases between the two germline ends. The CDR3 extends over 14 amino acids. CDR3 loop: CATQRLPGQETQYF. CDR3 DNA sequence: TGCGCCACTCAAAGGCTGCCGGGGCAAGAGACCCAGTACTTC.

This clonotype appeared a few times. The genes are TRBV6-1 and TRBJ2-2, with TRBD2 matching 7 bases. The V gene end was trimmed by 0 bases and the J gene end by 1 base; junction bases not matched to a gene: 8. The CDR3 loop spans 18 amino acids. Germline V CDR1 and CDR2: MNHNS, SASEGT. CDR3 in amino acids: CASSEAPPGGRNTGELFF. For the CDR3, the DNA is TGTGCCAGCAGTGAAGCGCCGCCCGGCGGGAGGAACACCGGGGAGCTGTTTTTT.

This clonotype has just a few counts. The chain uses TRBV9 and TRBJ2-4; D is unclear. The CDR3 extends over 12 amino acids. V lost 3 bases and J lost 8, with 9 bases in between. The germline V gene has CDR1 SGDLS and CDR2 YYNGEE. Here the CDR3 reads CASSDRTDIQYF. The CDR3 DNA reads as TGTGCCAGCAGCGACAGAACCGACATTCAGTACTTC.